The 3 T cell receptor beta chains in this list originate from one sample, sequenced in a study of T cell responses to AZD1222 COVID-19 vaccine (dated by TCRdb to the early 2020s). Taken with the paper, the label for time point translates to: baseline before first vaccination. To prepare the library, the immunoSEQ multiplex PCR assay was applied. The immuneACCESS repertoire file appears here via TCRdb, limited to in-frame rearrangements. These files lack a portion of the clones; in checked studies, under half of the deficit traces to unresolved V genes, and the cause of the others is not known. This sample lists about 120,000 clones; around 85% were detected once. Roughly 2.6% of the sample is held by the ten biggest clonotypes. Specimen: peripheral blood, collected on day 0 of AZD1222 vaccination. These receptors all come from an adult in good health.

Here the CDR3 reads CASSWTTGTAGAGELFF. As DNA, the CDR3 is TGTGCCAGCAGCTGGACTACCGGGACAGCAGGCGCCGGGGAGCTGTTTTTT. The chain employs TRBV5-4 and TRBJ2-2; perhaps TRBD1 as D (7 bases). In germline, CDR1 is SGHNT, CDR2 YYREEE (reference sequence). V lost 3 bases and J lost 6, with 21 bases in between. CDR3 size: 17 residues.

The chain is built from TRBV28 and TRBJ2-7, with TRBD2 matching 13 bases. CDR3 length equals 14 residues. Germline-derived CDR1 and CDR2 are MDHEN and SYDVKM. Trimming removed 5 bases from V and 9 bases from J; junction bases left unmatched: 7. The CDR3 sequence: CASSTGLAGVRQYF. Here the CDR3 DNA reads TGTGCCAGCAGTACAGGACTAGCGGGAGTACGGCAGTACTTC.

V gene TRBV3-1 (or the pseudogene TRBV3-2) combines with J gene TRBJ2-1; 13 positions agree with TRBD2. The CDR3 is made up of 17 amino acids. Trimming removed 4 bases from V and 15 bases from J; junction bases left unmatched: 18. Germline CDR1 and CDR2: LGHDT and YNNKEL (reference sequence). The CDR3 loop is CASSPLGGTSGTTLLFF. The CDR3 nucleotides read TGTGCCAGCAGCCCCCTCGGCGGGACTAGCGGGACGACGCTTCTGTTCTTC.